This T cell receptor (beta chain) was obtained from a study of neoadjuvant nivolumab and ipilimumab in lung cancer. Study overall: Nivolumab 3 mg/kg was given days 1, 15 and 29, plus ipilimumab 1 mg/kg day 1 in combination.

Remarks on this clone: Antigen unknown.

This CDR3 contains 13 residues. The V and J ends lost 4 bases and 8 bases, in that order; junction bases with no gene match: 6. Germline V gives CDR1 SGHDT, CDR2 YYEEEE. Overall study results and limits: TCR receptors were sequenced in few samples. Compared with tumor-adjacent uninvolved lung, resected tumors showed greater richness and clonality.

Method: immunoSEQ multiplex PCR; TCRdb's copy keeps in-frame clones and lacks some. The sample includes 30,000 or so clones, approximately 86% seen only once; the top ten take about 5.5%. The clonotype comes from an adult with non-small cell lung cancer. The sequences come from tumor tissue, collected after neoadjuvant nivolumab, alone or with ipilimumab, at or shortly before surgery. V gene TRBV5-6 combines with J gene TRBJ1-2; 9 nucleotides line up with TRBD1. The CDR3 is CASSLGTGPGYTF. The CDR3 region has the DNA TGTGCCAGCAGCCTAGGGACAGGGCCCGGCTACACCTTC.